This T cell receptor beta chain was recovered during a study of shared clonotypes between healthy human individuals. Study-level points and caveats: Rarefaction gave evidence that sorted-subset sequencing remained incomplete despite large depth.

The repertoire was sequenced with immunoSEQ multiplex PCR; TCRdb's copy has only in-frame clones and lacks some. The repertoire holds about 820,000 clones, with around 93% as singletons. With 4 bases removed from V and 0 bases from J, the gap between germline ends came to 19 bases. The CDR3 sequence is 18 residues long. Per the germline V gene, CDR1 is LGHNA and CDR2 is YNFKEQ. CD45RO-negative, CCR7-selected cells formed the naive CD8 fraction, which excluded terminally differentiated effector memory CD45RA+ cells. In regard to this clone: Its specificity is unknown.

V is TRBV4-2 and J is TRBJ2-1; possibly TRBD1 or TRBD2 for D (6 bases each). The sequence was collected from a young man in good health. Sequencing input: naive CD8+ T cells sorted from blood. Here the CDR3 DNA reads TGTGCCAGCAGCCCCAAAGTGTCGGGGGCCGTCTCCTACAATGAGCAGTTCTTC. It translates to CASSPKVSGAVSYNEQFF.